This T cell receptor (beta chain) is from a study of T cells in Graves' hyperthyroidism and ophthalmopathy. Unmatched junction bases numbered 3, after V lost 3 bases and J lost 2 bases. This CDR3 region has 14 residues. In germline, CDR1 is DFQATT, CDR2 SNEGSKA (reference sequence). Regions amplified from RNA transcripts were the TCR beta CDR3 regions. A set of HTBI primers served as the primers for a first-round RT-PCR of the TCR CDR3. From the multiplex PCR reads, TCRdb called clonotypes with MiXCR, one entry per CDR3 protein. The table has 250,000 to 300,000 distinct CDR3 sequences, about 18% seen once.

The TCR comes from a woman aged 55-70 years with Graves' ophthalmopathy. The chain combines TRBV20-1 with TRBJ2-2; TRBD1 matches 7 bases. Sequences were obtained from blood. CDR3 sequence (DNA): TGCAGTGCTAGGCCAGGGGGTAACACCGGGGAGCTGTTTTTT. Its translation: CSARPGGNTGELFF.